The clone carrying this T cell receptor (beta chain) appeared many times. Its antigen remains unidentified. These data are taken from a study of T cell repertoires in cytomegalovirus infection. Study-wide context: TCR beta signatures that were public indicated CMV infection and matching HLA type. Study-wide results and limits: The ex vivo response was dominated by HLA-C-restricted CMV-specific TCR beta clonotypes.

MiXCR was run by TCRdb on the reads, yielding one entry per CDR3 protein. This table holds about 570,000 distinct CDR3 sequences, 35% to 50% found once. This CDR3 spans 16 amino acids. Germline V gives CDR1 SGHTA, CDR2 FQGNSA. V was pared by 5 bases and J by 9 bases, with 9 bases of the junction left unmatched. Material: cultured PBMCs, obtained from culture after CMV antigen stimulation. This chain joins TRBV7-2 and TRBJ2-1; 14 bases align to TRBD2. The origin of this receptor is a human donor in good health (CMV status not recorded). Some clones in this sample may be carry-over from other donors' samples. CDR3: CASSGRLAGGHGEQFF. The DNA of the CDR3 is TGTGCCAGCAGCGGGAGACTAGCGGGGGGGCACGGTGAGCAGTTCTTC. Full variable domain (outside the CDR3, taken from reference TRBV7-2 and TRBJ2-1): GAGVSQSPSNKVTEKGKDVELRCDPISGHTALYWYRQSLGQGLEFLIYFQGNSAPDKSGLPSDRFSAERTGGSVSTLTIQRTQQEDSAVYLCASSGRLAGGHGEQFFGPGTRLTVL.